This TCR beta chain was sequenced for a study of cytomegalovirus exposure and HLA in healthy donors (dated by TCRdb to the late 2010s). For the wider study: According to an earlier analysis of several hundred of the donors, about 179 million T cells yielded 90 million to 140 million unique TCR beta sequences and 276 Gb of sequence data. Of the roughly 410 genotyped donors, less than 85% were placed in the genetic ancestry cluster associated with self-reported Caucasian donors. Besides the first cohort of more than 650 subjects, a separate validation cohort made up of 90 to 150 different subjects was used. The number of donors typed differed by locus, with roughly 629-640 for A, B, C, DRB1 and DQB1, more than 500 for DQA1, approximately 580 for DPA1, and around 450 for DPB1. The study aimed to test whether signatures of past pathogen exposure could be identified by cataloging public T cell receptors. An earlier analysis of nearly 600 of the donors applied high-throughput TCR beta sequencing to assess whether each TCR beta V gene segment acted as functional or pseudogenic. Rather than drawing on any new phenotypic data, the later analysis identified candidate immune exposures from TCR beta sequences and the way those sequences occurred across donors. HLA typing included class I and class II loci at four-digit resolution. About 5 DR-DQ haplotypes were handled as single units for association and clustering, since linkage in the cohort was strong. Among some 410 genotyped donors of the cohort, an average of approximately 250,000 unique TCR beta nucleotide sequences were sequenced per donor, roughly 18% of them non-productive. All discovery cohort repertoires had been generated on a single sequencing platform. A later genetic analysis used genome-wide SNP genotypes for about 65% of the 666 donors, treating that subset as a discovery cohort. The study combined high-throughput TCR immunosequencing, statistical association of individual TCRs with disease status, and machine learning to predict cytomegalovirus infection status. Around 300 gigabases of sequencing data and some 85 million unique TCR sequences were included in an early release covering about 700 HLA-typed donors. The study profiled the T cell repertoires of 500 to 800 subjects by immunosequencing and related them to cytomegalovirus serostatus. In a later analysis, previously published TCR beta repertoires from roughly 710 donors were re-analyzed and high-resolution HLA genotyping was added so that TCR occurrence patterns could be studied. Donor age, sex, ethnicity and CMV serostatus were collected together with the repertoire data. What the authors observed across the whole study: A further reported finding was that TCR beta sequences accurately predicted the HLA-A and HLA-B alleles for most subjects in the first cohort. In a later analysis, TCR association rates were found to vary across HLA loci, with the most associated TCRs seen for DRB1 alleles and the fewest for HLA-C alleles. Strong co-occurrence of HLA alleles, especially DR and DQ, made assigning TCR associations to individual alleles difficult. An association between a missense DCLRE1C variant and V-gene and J-gene trimming of TCR beta chains was found in a later genetic analysis and replicated in an independent cohort. Correlated functional status among segregating V segments might be attributable to linkage disequilibrium, but an unknown experimental factor could not be ruled out. According to the authors, the approach could potentially be generalized to other disease states and immunological phenotypes. The only immune exposure information available for the cohort was CMV serostatus. The classifier was reported to diagnose cytomegalovirus status with high specificity and sensitivity in both the original cohort and the validation cohort. In a later analysis, HLA-associated TCR beta chains were found to be more clonally expanded and to have lower generation probabilities than equally common non-associated chains. This cohort had only TCR beta chains sequenced, and the lack of alpha or paired-chain data limited which features could be detected. At a false discovery rate of 0.05, a later analysis linked some 18,000 TCR beta sequences to specific HLA alleles. According to a later analysis, most CMV-associated TCR beta chains appeared to be HLA-restricted, and the HLA associations seemed to be driven largely by CMV exposure. In vitro tests confirmed that three of the cytomegalovirus-associated TCR beta chains recognize cytomegalovirus antigens. A later analysis reported that several top co-occurrence clusters appeared linked to parvovirus B19, influenza, CMV and Epstein-Barr virus. A cluster of highly shared sequence variants was judged likely to be a technical artifact of the sequencing pipeline. Across donors, most TCR sequences were observed very rarely, whereas some public TCRs were present in many individuals. HLA typing was unavailable for some donors at each locus, so association tests used only the typed subset. Presence/absence analyses assumed roughly uniform sequencing depth across donors, an assumption that may not hold. Approximately 18 rarely observed V segments, including chromosome 9 orphons, were excluded from the earlier analysis of several hundred of the donors because counts were too low. According to a later genetic analysis, donors in an Asian-associated ancestry cluster had fewer N-insertions in productive TCRs than the roughly 700-donor mean. The 87-base-pair reads could not distinguish some IMGT-functional V segments, including TRBV6-2 and TRBV6-3, so those segments were excluded. The study gave a list of roughly 150 TCR beta chains associated with cytomegalovirus. In an earlier analysis of about 600 of the donors, most TCR beta V segments appeared in productive rearrangements about 90% or about 30% of the time, broadly matching IMGT annotations.

Library method: the immunoSEQ multiplex PCR assay. A mixture of 60 forward primers for TCR Vbeta segments and 13 reverse primers for TCR Jbeta segments was used in the multiplex PCR. A multiplex PCR assay on genomic DNA amplified the CDR3 region of rearranged TCR beta genes. On the Illumina HiSeq System, the amplified TCR beta libraries were sequenced as 87-base-pair reads. The study's own analysis went as follows. A later analysis counted 75 million to 100 million unique TCR beta chains across the 550 to 750 repertoires, and roughly 11 million of these chains were shared by at least two donors. Raw reads were error-corrected and collapsed into unique sequences with a nearest-neighbor algorithm that merged closely related sequences to remove PCR and sequencing errors. CDR3 sequences were aligned to IMGT reference sequences to assign V, D and J gene segments. For a sequence to be retained, at least a six-nucleotide match to both a V gene segment and a J gene segment was required. A rearrangement was called productive if the CDR3 had no stop codons and remained in frame with V and J, and every other rearrangement was called non-productive. CDR3 was defined according to IMGT convention as the region running from the second conserved V-encoded cysteine to the conserved J-encoded phenylalanine. The earlier analysis of some 550 of the donors excluded any sequence lacking an unambiguous match to a single V gene segment. In an earlier analysis of around 590 of the donors, a V segment was called functional when productive rearrangements were above 56.7%, and segregating when the standard deviation between donors exceeded 5%. A statistical classification framework was built for diagnosing cytomegalovirus status from the catalog of TCR beta chain sequences. In a later analysis, V and J genes were assigned by comparing TCR nucleotide sequences against IMGT/GENE-DB human TR gene sequences. In a later analysis, CDR3 sequences and most-parsimonious VDJ recombination scenarios were assigned using the TCRdist pipeline. In a later analysis, each TCR beta chain was defined by its CDR3 amino acid sequence together with its V-gene family, and reads without a unique V-gene family were excluded. As a way to deal with suspected cross-contamination and a sequencing artifact, a later analysis dropped roughly 620 nucleotide sequences that were highly shared and had low generation probability. A later analysis calculated a clonal expansion index for each public chain from normalized within-repertoire ranks of inferred template counts. In a later analysis, generation probabilities were computed using a VDJ recombination model fitted to out-of-frame rearrangements, and the results were checked against IGoR. A later analysis scored TCR-TCR, TCR-HLA and TCR-CMV co-occurrence with hypergeometric tests, applying a repertoire-size bias correction to TCR pairs. To estimate false discovery rates, a later analysis permuted the HLA or CMV assignments 20 times. A later analysis grouped co-occurring TCRs with DBSCAN, adding TCRdist sequence similarity when clustering within HLA-allele-positive subsets. Co-occurrence clustering excluded repertoires with fewer than 30,000 or more than 120,000 public chains, plus five with anomalous nucleotide sharing. Drawn from immuneACCESS, this table holds only the in-frame rearrangements with V and J called that TCRdb kept. Clones are partly lost; checked studies trace under half to an unresolved V gene and leave the rest unexplained. That table gives V, J and clone size, and the DNA gave D and trimming. This sample has hundreds of thousands of clones in its table, and 70% of those were observed once. About 2.8% of the sample is in the top ten clones.

V loses 6 bases of germline sequence and J loses 11 bases, and the interval between the two ends is 16 bases. The CDR3 runs 12 amino acids, cysteine and phenylalanine included. The CDR3 DNA has 36 bases and is translated from base 1. The germline V gene provides CDR1 SNHLY and CDR2 FYNNEI. The cohort consisted of approximately 670 healthy bone marrow donors. At the time of sampling, every cohort member was nominally healthy, though immune exposures that went unrecorded were likely present. The donor was CMV seropositive and was included in the group of around 300 seropositive cohort members. A peripheral blood sample was collected from each donor, and TCR beta sequencing was performed on peripheral blood mononuclear cells. Genomic DNA was extracted from the blood cell samples with the Qiagen DNeasy Blood Extraction Kit. This clone was found a few times. Its antigen is still unknown. No qualities accompany the bases; no much larger clone lies one base away.

The receptor was isolated from a man aged 40-55 years in good health and CMV-seropositive. The sample comprised PBMCs. This sequence uses TRBV2 and TRBJ2-5; 5 matching bases give a weak D call of TRBD2. The DNA sequence is given as TGTGCCAGCAGACCCACCGGGGTCGGGCAGTACTTC. Its translation reads: CASRPTGVGQYF.